The entry below describes one T cell receptor (beta chain). Its matching antigen is unknown. The entry originates in a study of T cell responses to AZD1222 COVID-19 vaccine. Whole-study results and caveats: In all cases, repertoires were sampled only after the peak T cell response.

Germline CDR1 is SGDLS and CDR2 is YYNGEE. Deletions cut 0 bases from V and 5 bases from J, with 8 bases between. The CDR3 extends over 14 amino acids. Measured with immunoSEQ multiplex PCR; TCRdb has only the in-frame clones, and not every one. The repertoire consists of roughly 140,000 clones, with roughly 90% occurring once and the leading ten covering roughly 3.4%. The chain employs TRBV9 and TRBJ1-4; D gene uncertain. The sample was peripheral blood, taken 28 days after the second AZD1222 dose. The clonotype comes from an adult who received the AZD1222 COVID-19 vaccine. CDR3 loop: CASSVGTGNEKLFF. CDR3 in DNA: TGTGCCAGCAGCGTAGGGACTGGGAATGAAAAACTGTTTTTT.